This passage covers 3 T cell receptor beta chains from one sample sequenced in a study of cytomegalovirus exposure and HLA in healthy donors. Primers included in the PCR were 60 Vbeta and 13 Jbeta primers. Clones were sequenced by immunoSEQ multiplex PCR, and TCRdb holds only the in-frame ones, with some missing. Among around 100,000 clones listed, around 69% were seen once. Source material: PBMCs. The receptors shown here come from a woman between 55 and 75 years old in good health and CMV-seropositive.

The rearrangement links TRBV28 to TRBJ2-5; D possibly corresponds to TRBD1 (7 bases). The end of the DNA is better explained by TRBJ2-7, so the J call may be wrong. Germline V gene data show CDR1 as MDHEN and CDR2 as SYDVKM. The CDR3 loop spans 14 amino acids. The CDR3, as DNA: TGTGCCAGCAGTTTTGGGCAGGGGGGCTACGAGCAGTACTTC. Its protein is CASSFGQGGYEQYF.

This clone appeared a single time. In nucleotides, the CDR3 is TGCGCCAGCAAGACGTCCACAGAGACCGGGGAGCTGTTTTTT. This translates into CASKTSTETGELFF. The chain uses TRBV5-1 and TRBJ2-2; D call uncertain. CDR3 length: 14 amino acids. Looked up from germline, CDR1 is SGHRS and CDR2 is YFSETQ. V was clipped by 6 bases and J by 5 bases, with 14 bases between them.

The chain joins TRBV19 to TRBJ1-1; possibly TRBD1 for D (6 bases). Germline values: CDR1 LNHDA, CDR2 SQIVND (reference sequence). Trimming left V 6 bases short and J 4 bases short, with 18 bases between. The CDR3 sequence is 15 residues long. The CDR3 nucleotides read TGTGCCAGTAGGGGGGCAGGGTCTAGAGGCACTGAAGCTTTCTTT. This encodes CASRGAGSRGTEAFF. The full variable domain, completed using reference TRBV19 and TRBJ1-1, is DGGITQSPKYLFRKEGQNVTLSCEQNLNHDAMYWYRQDPGQGLRLIYYSQIVNDFQKGDIAEGYSVSREKKESFPLTVTSAQKNPTAFYLCASRGAGSRGTEAFFGQGTRLTVV.